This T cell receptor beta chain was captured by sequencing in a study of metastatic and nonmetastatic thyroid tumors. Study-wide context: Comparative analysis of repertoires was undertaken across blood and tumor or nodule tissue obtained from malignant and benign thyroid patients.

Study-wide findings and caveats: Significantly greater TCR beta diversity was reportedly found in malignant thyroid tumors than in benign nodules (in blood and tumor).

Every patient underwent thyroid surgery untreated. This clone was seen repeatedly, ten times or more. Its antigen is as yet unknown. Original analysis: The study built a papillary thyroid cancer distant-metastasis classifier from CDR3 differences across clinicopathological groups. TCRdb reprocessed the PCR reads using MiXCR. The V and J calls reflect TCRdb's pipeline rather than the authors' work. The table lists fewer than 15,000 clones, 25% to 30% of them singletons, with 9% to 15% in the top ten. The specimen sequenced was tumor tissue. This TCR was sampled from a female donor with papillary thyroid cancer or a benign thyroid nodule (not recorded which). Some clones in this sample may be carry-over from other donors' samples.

Here the CDR3 DNA reads TGTGCCAGCAGTTTCCGGGGACACCGTAATGAAAAACTGTTTTTT. It translates to CASSFRGHRNEKLFF. The J gene is TRBJ1-4, the V gene TRBV28; D is perhaps TRBD1 (6 bases). V lost 3 bases and J lost 4, with 12 bases in between. This CDR3 has 15 amino acids. Germline lookup yields CDR1 MDHEN and CDR2 SYDVKM.